These 24 T cell receptor beta chains came from one sample sequenced in a study of T cell responses to AZD1222 COVID-19 vaccine. Libraries were prepared by immunoSEQ multiplex PCR; TCRdb keeps only in-frame clonotypes and omits some of them. The sample contains about 130,000 clones, roughly 90% of which appear only once. The sequencing used peripheral blood, collected on day 0 of AZD1222 vaccination. The receptors originated from an adult in good health.

Remarks on this clone: The sample carries other DNA sequences with the same CDR3. The chain employs TRBV12-3 or TRBV12-4 and TRBJ1-1; the D is unclear. This CDR3 has 12 residues. V was trimmed by 0 bases and J by 8 bases, leaving 7 bases between them. CDR3 nucleotides: TGTGCCAGCAGTTTAGCGGGGAGGGAAGCTTTCTTT. Protein: CASSLAGREAFF.

This rearrangement joins TRBV7-6 to TRBJ2-6; D gene unclear. The CDR3 consists of 16 residues. The V end was cut by 1 base, the J end by 0 bases, with 7 bases between. Germline assignment: CDR1 SGHVS and CDR2 FNYEAQ. CDR3 DNA sequence: TGTGCCAGCAGCTTAGTACTTCCCTCTGGGGCCAACGTCCTGACTTTC. Translating it yields CASSLVLPSGANVLTF. The whole variable domain, filled in from reference TRBV7-6 and TRBJ2-6, reads GAGVSQSPRYKVTKRGQDVALRCDPISGHVSLYWYRQALGQGPEFLTYFNYEAQQDKSGLPNDRFSAERPEGSISTLTIQRTEQRDSAMYRCASSLVLPSGANVLTFGAGSRLTVL.

The chain employs TRBV4-1 and TRBJ2-3; TRBD2 matches 9 bases. Germline V gene lookup returns CDR1 MGHRA and CDR2 YSYEKL. With V trimmed by 2 bases and J by 3 bases, 6 bases remained unmatched. The CDR3 consists of 16 residues. CDR3 DNA sequence: TGCGCCAGCAGCCAACCGGGACTAGCATCGACAGATACGCAGTATTTT. It specifies CASSQPGLASTDTQYF.

Of note for this clone: Other DNA sequences of this sample code for an identical CDR3. The chain joins TRBV11-2 to TRBJ2-7, with 8 bases fitting TRBD2. The CDR3 runs 14 residues. V trimming: 1 base; J trimming: 2 bases; junction bases outside the gene matches: 1. Germline CDR1 and CDR2: SGHAT and FQNNGV. The CDR3 region has the DNA TGTGCCAGCAGCTTAGCGGGGGGGCCCTACGAGCAGTACTTC. Encoded protein: CASSLAGGPYEQYF. The full variable domain, in which reference TRBV11-2 and TRBJ2-7 provide the parts outside the CDR3, is EAGVAQSPRYKIIEKRQSVAFWCNPISGHATLYWYQQILGQGPKLLIQFQNNGVVDDSQLPKDRFSAERLKGVDSTLKIQPAKLEDSAVYLCASSLAGGPYEQYFGPGTRLTVT.

V usage is TRBV5-1 and J usage is TRBJ1-3, with D uncertain. There are 13 residues in the CDR3. V lost 4 bases, J lost 6 bases, and 11 bases lay in between. Germline V gives CDR1 SGHRS, CDR2 YFSETQ. Here the CDR3 DNA reads TGCGCCAGCAGCGTCTACGGGGAAAACACCATATATTTT. It codes for CASSVYGENTIYF.

DNA of the CDR3: TGCAGCGTTGAAGAGGCGAACTATGGCTACACCTTC. This translates into CSVEEANYGYTF. This chain joins TRBV29-1 and TRBJ1-2, with D hard to call. V gave up 0 bases and J gave up 2 bases, with 4 bases separating them. The CDR3 is 12 residues long. Looked up from germline, CDR1 is SQVTM and CDR2 is ANQGSEA.

This rearrangement joins TRBV7-2 to TRBJ1-6, with 7 nucleotides matching TRBD1. Germline V CDR1 and CDR2: SGHTA, FQGNSA. The CDR3 totals 14 residues. Unmatched junction bases numbered 5, after V lost 6 bases and J lost 6 bases. The CDR3 DNA sequence: TGTGCCAGCAGGCCAGGACAGGTTAATTCACCCCTCCACTTT. It yields the protein CASRPGQVNSPLHF.

The gene calls are TRBV19 and TRBJ1-1, with TRBD1 matching 7 bases. This CDR3 comprises 12 residues. Losses at the gene ends were 10 bases for V and 7 bases for J; bases not matched to a gene: 9. Germline CDR1 LNHDA, CDR2 SQIVND (reference sequence). CDR3 nucleotide sequence: TGTGCCACGAGACAGGGCAGGGATGAAGCTTTCTTT. Translating gives CATRQGRDEAFF.

V is TRBV28 and J is TRBJ1-5; perhaps TRBD1 as D (5 bases). This CDR3 has 15 residues. Germline values: CDR1 MDHEN, CDR2 SYDVKM. Trimming pared 6 bases from V and 7 bases from J, leaving 19 bases between. CDR3 region: CASSLIRGEGQPQHF. The CDR3, as DNA: TGTGCCAGCAGCCTCATTCGGGGGGAAGGGCAGCCCCAGCATTTT.

The J gene is TRBJ1-6, the V gene TRBV27, with 7 positions matching TRBD1. V shed 6 bases and J 8 bases; nucleotides not matched to a gene: 7. The CDR3 spans 14 residues. Germline CDR1 MNHEY, CDR2 SMNVEV (reference sequence). The chain's CDR3 is CASRLQGWDSPLHF. The CDR3 DNA follows: TGTGCCAGCAGGCTACAGGGGTGGGATTCACCCCTCCACTTT.

Concerning this clone itself: Because the CDR3 is missing its conserved closing phenylalanine or tryptophan, this is likely a read error. No DNA is shown, since the ends of the CDR3 on it are uncertain; the CDR3 is the one TCRdb lists. The gene calls are TRBV6-5 and TRBJ1-1. With termini counted, the CDR3 has 10 amino acids. Germline lookup yields CDR1 MNHEY and CDR2 SVGAGI. The CDR3 reads CASRPVCLTI.

This rearrangement joins TRBV27 to TRBJ1-1; 8 bases align to TRBD1. From germline, CDR1 is MNHEY and CDR2 SMNVEV (reference sequence). The CDR3 consists of 17 residues. The ends lost 5 bases at V and 2 bases at J; junction bases unmatched: 13. For the CDR3, the DNA is TGTGCCAGCAGTCCGAGAATGACAGGGGTAAGCAACACTGAAGCTTTCTTT. Translating it yields CASSPRMTGVSNTEAFF.

The genes are TRBV19 and TRBJ1-6; D unclear. The CDR3 consists of 16 residues. The V end was cut by 1 base, the J end by 0 bases, with 7 bases between. From germline, CDR1 is LNHDA and CDR2 SQIVND (reference sequence). The CDR3 here is CASSIAASSYNSPLHF. CDR3 DNA sequence: TGTGCCAGTAGTATAGCAGCTAGCTCCTATAATTCACCCCTCCACTTT.

This clone has only one observation. This CDR3 reads CASSLASGELYNEQFF. CDR3 DNA: TGTGCCAGCAGCTTAGCTAGCGGGGAGCTATACAATGAGCAGTTCTTC. This chain links TRBV7-2 with TRBJ2-1, with 8 bases matching TRBD2. The J segment lost 4 bases and the V segment lost 0 bases, leaving 5 bases of the junction unmatched. From germline, CDR1 is SGHTA and CDR2 FQGNSA. This CDR3 region has 16 residues.

The genes are TRBV19 and TRBJ2-3, with 8 bases fitting TRBD1. From germline, CDR1 is LNHDA and CDR2 SQIVND (reference sequence). J gave up 1 base and V 3 bases, and 6 bases lay outside the gene matches. The CDR3 runs 16 residues. The CDR3 DNA follows: TGTGCCAGTAGTATGGGTCCGGGACAGGGCACAGATACGCAGTATTTT. This gives the protein CASSMGPGQGTDTQYF.

The rearrangement links TRBV4-1 to TRBJ1-1, with 7 bases matching TRBD1. With V trimmed by 4 bases and J by 8 bases, 4 bases remained unmatched. This CDR3 has 12 amino acids. From germline, CDR1 is MGHRA and CDR2 YSYEKL. The CDR3 loop is CASSLRDREAFF. CDR3 nucleotide sequence: TGCGCCAGCAGCCTCCGGGACAGAGAAGCTTTCTTT.

The chain employs TRBV27 and TRBJ2-1, with 16 nucleotides matching TRBD2. Trimming removed 7 bases from V and 6 bases from J; junction bases left unmatched: 9. CDR1 and CDR2 (germline): MNHEY, SMNVEV (reference sequence). This CDR3 region has 17 residues. Written as DNA, the CDR3 is TGTGCCAGCATTCGGGGACTAGCGGGAGGGGTTACCAATGAGCAGTTCTTC. Amino acids: CASIRGLAGGVTNEQFF.

The genes are TRBV5-1 and TRBJ2-5, with 8 bases that match TRBD2. The CDR3 sequence is 15 residues long. Germline CDR1 SGHRS, CDR2 YFSETQ. Germline trimming cut 0 bases from V and 5 bases from J; bases unmatched to any gene: 6. CDR3 sequence reads: CASSLEAGAGETQYF. CDR3 DNA: TGCGCCAGCAGCTTGGAAGCGGGGGCAGGGGAGACCCAGTACTTC.

The chain uses TRBV6-5 and TRBJ1-5; 7 positions agree with TRBD1. The length of the CDR3 is 13 residues. In germline, CDR1 is MNHEY, CDR2 SVGAGI. V lost 7 bases and J lost 4; bases outside the gene matches: 4. CDR3 region: CASKPGGNQPQHF. DNA for the CDR3: TGTGCCAGCAAGCCAGGGGGAAATCAGCCCCAGCATTTT.

The rearrangement joins TRBV6-5 to TRBJ2-7; 8 bases line up with TRBD2. Germline V gene lookup returns CDR1 MNHEY and CDR2 SVGAGI. This CDR3 has 12 residues. For the CDR3, the DNA is TGTGCTGCGGCGGGGGGCCCAGACGAGCAGTACTTC. This gives the protein CAAAGGPDEQYF.

The chain carries TRBV5-1 and TRBJ1-3; unclear D gene. CDR3 size: 15 residues. The germline V and J ends were trimmed by 0 bases and 0 bases, with 7 bases remaining between them. Germline V gene data show CDR1 as SGHRS and CDR2 as YFSETQ. The CDR3 region is CASSLDTGSGNTIYF. The CDR3 bases are TGCGCCAGCAGCTTGGACACGGGCTCTGGAAACACCATATATTTT.

V is TRBV5-1 and J is TRBJ2-7; D tentatively fits TRBD1 or TRBD2 (5 bases each). The CDR3 has 14 amino acids. Trimming pared 0 bases from V and 2 bases from J, leaving 9 bases between. Germline assignment: CDR1 SGHRS and CDR2 YFSETQ. CDR3 amino acids: CASSLAGQTYEQYF. The CDR3 DNA follows: TGCGCCAGCAGCTTGGCGGGGCAGACCTACGAGCAGTACTTC. The full variable domain, rest sourced from reference TRBV5-1 and TRBJ2-7, is KAGVTQTPRYLIKTRGQQVTLSCSPISGHRSVSWYQQTPGQGLQFLFEYFSETQRNKGNFPGRFSGRQFSNSRSEMNVSTLELGDSALYLCASSLAGQTYEQYFGPGTRLTVT.

The J gene is TRBJ1-1, the V gene TRBV18; D not resolved. The CDR3 covers 13 residues. The germline V gene has CDR1 KGHSH and CDR2 LQKENI. Trimming removed 7 bases from V and 3 bases from J, with 12 bases in between. The CDR3 DNA sequence: TGTGCCAGCTTAGGACGGTTGGACACTGAAGCTTTCTTT. Translating gives CASLGRLDTEAFF.

This clone has a handful of counts. The chain recombines TRBV27 with TRBJ1-1; a weak D match, TRBD1 (5 bases). The CDR3 totals 12 residues. Germline V CDR1 and CDR2: MNHEY, SMNVEV (reference sequence). Trimming removed 6 bases from V and 5 bases from J, with 10 bases in between. The CDR3 bases are TGTGCCAGCAGCCGGCAGGGAACTGAAGCTTTCTTT. Translating it yields CASSRQGTEAFF.